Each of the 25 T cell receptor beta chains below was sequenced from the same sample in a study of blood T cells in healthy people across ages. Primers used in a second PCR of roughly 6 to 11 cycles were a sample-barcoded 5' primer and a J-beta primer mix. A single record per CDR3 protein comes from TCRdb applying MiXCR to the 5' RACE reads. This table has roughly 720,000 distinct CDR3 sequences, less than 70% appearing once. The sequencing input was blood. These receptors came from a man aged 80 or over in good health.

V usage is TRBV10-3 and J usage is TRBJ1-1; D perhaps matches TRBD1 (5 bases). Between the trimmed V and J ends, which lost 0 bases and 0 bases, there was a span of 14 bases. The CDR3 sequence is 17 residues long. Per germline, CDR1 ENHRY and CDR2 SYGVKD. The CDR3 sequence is CAISESTAGIMNTEAFF. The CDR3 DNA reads TGTGCCATCAGTGAGTCGACGGCAGGGATTATGAACACTGAAGCTTTCTTT.

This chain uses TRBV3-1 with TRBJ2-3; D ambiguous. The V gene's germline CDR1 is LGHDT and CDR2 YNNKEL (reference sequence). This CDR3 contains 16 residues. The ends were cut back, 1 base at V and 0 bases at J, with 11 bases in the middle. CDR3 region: CASSQVPSDSTDTQYF. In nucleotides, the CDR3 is TGTGCCAGCAGCCAAGTTCCTAGTGATAGCACAGATACGCAGTATTTT.

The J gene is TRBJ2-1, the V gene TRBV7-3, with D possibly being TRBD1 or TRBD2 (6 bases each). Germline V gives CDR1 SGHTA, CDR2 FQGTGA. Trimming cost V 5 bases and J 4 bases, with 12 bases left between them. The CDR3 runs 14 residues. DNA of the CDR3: TGTGCCAGCAGCGTTGCGGGACAATACAATGAGCAGTTCTTC. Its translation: CASSVAGQYNEQFF.

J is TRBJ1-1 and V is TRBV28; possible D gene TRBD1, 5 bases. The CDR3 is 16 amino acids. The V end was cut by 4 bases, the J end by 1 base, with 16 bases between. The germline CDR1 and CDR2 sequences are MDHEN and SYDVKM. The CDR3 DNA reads TGTGCCAGCAGTTCACGCCGGACGGGACCGAACACTGAAGCTTTCTTT. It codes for CASSSRRTGPNTEAFF.

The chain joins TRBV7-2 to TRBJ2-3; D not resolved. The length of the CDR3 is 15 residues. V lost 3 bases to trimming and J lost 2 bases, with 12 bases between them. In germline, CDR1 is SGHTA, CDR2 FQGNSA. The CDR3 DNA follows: TGTGCCAGCAGCTTCGACGGGCCCGTCACAGATACGCAGTATTTT. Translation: CASSFDGPVTDTQYF.

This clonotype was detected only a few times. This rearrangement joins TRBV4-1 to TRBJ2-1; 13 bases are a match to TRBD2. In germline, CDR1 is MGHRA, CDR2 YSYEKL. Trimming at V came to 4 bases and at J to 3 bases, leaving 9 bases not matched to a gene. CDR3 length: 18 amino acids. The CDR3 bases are TGCGCCAGCAGCCCCGGACTAGCGGGAGATGGTATCTACAATGAGCAGTTCTTC. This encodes CASSPGLAGDGIYNEQFF.

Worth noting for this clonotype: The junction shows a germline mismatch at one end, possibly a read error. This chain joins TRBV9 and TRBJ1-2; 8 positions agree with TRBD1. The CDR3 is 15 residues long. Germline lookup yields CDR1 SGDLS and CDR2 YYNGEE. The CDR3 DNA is TGTGCCAGCAGCGTAGAGGACAGGGCGGACTATGGCCACACCTTC. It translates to CASSVEDRADYGHTF.

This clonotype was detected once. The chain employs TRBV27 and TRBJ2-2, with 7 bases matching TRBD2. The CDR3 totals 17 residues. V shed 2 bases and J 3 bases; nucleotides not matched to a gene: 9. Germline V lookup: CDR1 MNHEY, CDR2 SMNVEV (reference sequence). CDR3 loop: CASSLIRASGYTGELFF. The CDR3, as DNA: TGTGCCAGCAGTTTAATAAGAGCTAGCGGTTACACCGGGGAGCTGTTTTTT.

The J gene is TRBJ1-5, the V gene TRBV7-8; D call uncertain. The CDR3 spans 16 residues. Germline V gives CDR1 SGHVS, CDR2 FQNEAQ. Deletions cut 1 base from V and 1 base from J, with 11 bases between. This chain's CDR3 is CASSLEGITSNQPQHF. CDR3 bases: TGTGCCAGCAGCTTAGAGGGCATTACCAGCAATCAGCCCCAGCATTTT.

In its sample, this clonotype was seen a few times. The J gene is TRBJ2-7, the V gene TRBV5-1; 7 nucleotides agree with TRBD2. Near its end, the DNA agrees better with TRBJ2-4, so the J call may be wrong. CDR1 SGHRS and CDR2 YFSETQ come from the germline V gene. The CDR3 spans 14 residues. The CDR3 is CASSLGDYQNIQYF. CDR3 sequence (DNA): TGCGCCAGCAGCTTGGGGGACTACCAAAACATTCAGTACTTC.

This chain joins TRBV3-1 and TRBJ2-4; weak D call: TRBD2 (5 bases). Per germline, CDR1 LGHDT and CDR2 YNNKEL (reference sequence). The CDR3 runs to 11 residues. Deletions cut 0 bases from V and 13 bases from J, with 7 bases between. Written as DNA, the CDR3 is TGTGCCAGCAGCCAAGATTGGGAGCAGTACTTC. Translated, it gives CASSQDWEQYF.

CDR3: CSAKRALSYNEQFF. Here the CDR3 DNA reads TGCAGTGCTAAGCGGGCCCTCTCCTACAATGAGCAGTTCTTC. The V call is TRBV20-1, the J call TRBJ2-1, with D maybe TRBD2 (6 bases). Trimming left V 4 bases short and J 0 bases short, with 10 bases between. The CDR3 sequence is 14 residues long. From germline, CDR1 is DFQATT and CDR2 SNEGSKA (reference sequence).

CDR3 in amino acids: CSARDRIGPRDTQYF. The DNA of the CDR3 is TGCAGTGCTAGAGATCGAATTGGCCCGAGGGATACGCAGTATTTT. The chain carries TRBV20-1 and TRBJ2-3, with D uncertain. The CDR3 runs to 15 residues. V lost 0 bases, J lost 6 bases, and 16 bases lay in between. Germline assignment: CDR1 DFQATT and CDR2 SNEGSKA (reference sequence).

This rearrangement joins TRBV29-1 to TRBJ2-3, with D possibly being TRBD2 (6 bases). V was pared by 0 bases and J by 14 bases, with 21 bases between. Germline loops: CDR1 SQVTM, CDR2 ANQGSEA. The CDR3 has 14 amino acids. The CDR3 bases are TGCAGCGTTGAAGAGGGAGGAAAGCACAGAGACGCGTATTTT. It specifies CSVEEGGKHRDAYF.

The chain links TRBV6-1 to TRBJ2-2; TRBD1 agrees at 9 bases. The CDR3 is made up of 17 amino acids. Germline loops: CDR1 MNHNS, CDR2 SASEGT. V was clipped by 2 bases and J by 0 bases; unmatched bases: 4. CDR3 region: CASSESTGGANTGELFF. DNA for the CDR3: TGTGCCAGCAGTGAAAGTACAGGGGGCGCGAACACCGGGGAGCTGTTTTTT.

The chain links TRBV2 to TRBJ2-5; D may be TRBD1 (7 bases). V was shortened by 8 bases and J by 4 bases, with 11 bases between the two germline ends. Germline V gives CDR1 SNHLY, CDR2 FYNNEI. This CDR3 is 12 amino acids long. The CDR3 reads CASQEGAETQYF. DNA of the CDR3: TGTGCCAGCCAGGAGGGGGCAGAGACCCAGTACTTC.

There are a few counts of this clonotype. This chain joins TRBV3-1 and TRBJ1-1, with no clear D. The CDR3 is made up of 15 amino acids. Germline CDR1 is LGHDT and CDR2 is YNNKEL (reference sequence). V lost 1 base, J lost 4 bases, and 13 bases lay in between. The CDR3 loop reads CASSQVAVWGTEAFF. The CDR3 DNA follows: TGTGCCAGCAGCCAAGTTGCGGTTTGGGGCACTGAAGCTTTCTTT.

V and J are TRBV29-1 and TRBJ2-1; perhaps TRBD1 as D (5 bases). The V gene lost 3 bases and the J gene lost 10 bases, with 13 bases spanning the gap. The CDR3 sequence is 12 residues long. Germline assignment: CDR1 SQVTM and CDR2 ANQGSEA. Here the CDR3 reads CSVDFQGLEQFF. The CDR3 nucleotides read TGCAGCGTTGATTTCCAGGGTTTGGAGCAGTTCTTC.

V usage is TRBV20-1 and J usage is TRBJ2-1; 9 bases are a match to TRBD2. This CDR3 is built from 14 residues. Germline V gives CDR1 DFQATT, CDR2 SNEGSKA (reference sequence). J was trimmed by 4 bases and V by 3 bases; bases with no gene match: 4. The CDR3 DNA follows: TGCAGTGCTAGTTTGGCGGGGGGGTACAATGAGCAGTTCTTC. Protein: CSASLAGGYNEQFF.

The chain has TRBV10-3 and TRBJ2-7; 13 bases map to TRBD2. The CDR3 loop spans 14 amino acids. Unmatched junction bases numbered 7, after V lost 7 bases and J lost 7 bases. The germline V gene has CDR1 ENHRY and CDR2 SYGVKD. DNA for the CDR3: TGTGCCATCACCGGACTAGCGGGAGTCAATGAGCAGTACTTC. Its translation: CAITGLAGVNEQYF.

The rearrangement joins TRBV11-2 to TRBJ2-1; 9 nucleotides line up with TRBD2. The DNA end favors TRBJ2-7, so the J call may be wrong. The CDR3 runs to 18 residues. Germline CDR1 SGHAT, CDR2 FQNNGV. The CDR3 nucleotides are TGTGCCAGCAGCCCCAACGGGTTAGCGGGAGAGTCCTACAATGAGCAGTACTTC. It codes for CASSPNGLAGESYNEQYF.

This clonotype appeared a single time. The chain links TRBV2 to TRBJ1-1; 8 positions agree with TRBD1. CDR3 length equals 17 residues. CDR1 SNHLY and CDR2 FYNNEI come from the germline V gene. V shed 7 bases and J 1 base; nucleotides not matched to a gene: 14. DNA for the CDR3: TGTGCCAGCACCCCGGACAGGGCAAGAGTAGGGAACACTGAAGCTTTCTTT. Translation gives CASTPDRARVGNTEAFF.

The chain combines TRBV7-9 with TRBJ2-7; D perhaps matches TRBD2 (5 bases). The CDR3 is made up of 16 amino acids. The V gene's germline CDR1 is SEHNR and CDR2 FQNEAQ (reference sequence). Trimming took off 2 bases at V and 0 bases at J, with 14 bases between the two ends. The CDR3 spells CASSLWTGPSSYEQYF. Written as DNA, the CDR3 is TGTGCCAGCAGCTTATGGACTGGTCCGTCCTCCTACGAGCAGTACTTC.

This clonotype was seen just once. The CDR3 DNA is TGCAGCGTTGCGGGACAGGGGCGGAATGAGCAGTACTTC. Translating gives CSVAGQGRNEQYF. The chain has TRBV29-1 and TRBJ2-7; the match to TRBD1 covers 10 bases. Trimming removed 4 bases from V and 7 bases from J; junction bases left unmatched: 7. This CDR3 has 13 amino acids. Germline loops: CDR1 SQVTM, CDR2 ANQGSEA.

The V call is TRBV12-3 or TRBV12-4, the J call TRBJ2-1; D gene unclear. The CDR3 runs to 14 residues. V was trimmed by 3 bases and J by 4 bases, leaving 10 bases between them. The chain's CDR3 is CASSFSRSYNEQFF. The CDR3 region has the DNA TGTGCCAGCAGTTTTTCGAGAAGTTACAATGAGCAGTTCTTC.